The 23 T cell receptor beta chains below all came from one sample that was sequenced in a study of CD8 T cells in ankylosing spondylitis. TCRdb recomputed calls from the 5' RACE reads with MiXCR, one row per CDR3 protein. The top ten hold approximately 15% of the sample, which has about 200,000 distinct CDR3 sequences, roughly 13% seen once. The material sequenced was blood, either unsorted or a sorted T cell fraction (not recorded which). Receptor source: a male donor with ankylosing spondylitis or in good health (not recorded which).

This rearrangement joins TRBV15 to TRBJ2-2; 8 nucleotides align to TRBD1. V shed 8 bases, J shed 7 bases, and the junction held 6 bases outside the gene matches. This CDR3 spans 13 amino acids. Germline V gene lookup returns CDR1 LNHNV and CDR2 YYDKDF (reference sequence). The CDR3 sequence is CATGQGGDGELFF. DNA of the CDR3: TGTGCCACCGGACAGGGAGGCGACGGGGAGCTGTTTTTT.

The chain joins TRBV11-2 to TRBJ2-7; TRBD1 matches 7 bases. The CDR3 is 18 amino acids. The V gene end was trimmed by 5 bases and the J gene end by 3 bases; junction bases not matched to a gene: 19. Germline values: CDR1 SGHAT, CDR2 FQNNGV. CDR3 region: CASSQPPSDRDPRYEQYF. The CDR3 DNA sequence: TGTGCCAGCAGCCAGCCCCCCTCAGACAGGGACCCCCGCTACGAGCAGTACTTC.

V is TRBV20-1 and J is TRBJ2-2, with 10 bases lining up with TRBD2. The CDR3 consists of 15 residues. Germline trimming cut 3 bases from V and 2 bases from J; bases unmatched to any gene: 3. CDR1 DFQATT and CDR2 SNEGSKA come from the germline V gene (reference sequence). The CDR3 DNA reads TGCAGTGCTAGCCTAGCGGGGGATAACACCGGGGAGCTGTTTTTT. Translation: CSASLAGDNTGELFF.

This clonotype was counted ten times or more. The chain employs TRBV20-1 and TRBJ2-7; 14 nucleotides line up with TRBD2. V trimming: 3 bases; J trimming: 2 bases; junction bases outside the gene matches: 0. The CDR3 runs 14 residues. Per the germline V gene, CDR1 is DFQATT and CDR2 is SNEGSKA (reference sequence). The CDR3 loop reads CSARTSGRAYEQYF. In DNA, the CDR3 is TGCAGTGCTAGGACTAGCGGGAGGGCCTACGAGCAGTACTTC.

This clonotype has a handful of counts. The genes are TRBV11-3 and TRBJ2-7; D is possibly TRBD1 (6 bases). The CDR3 has 15 residues. V gave up 3 bases and J gave up 0 bases, with 12 bases separating them. In germline, CDR1 is SGHNT, CDR2 YENEEA. CDR3 protein: CASSLGRQDSYEQYF. CDR3 sequence (DNA): TGTGCCAGCAGCTTGGGCAGACAGGACTCCTACGAGCAGTACTTC.

This clonotype was counted a few times. The V and J genes are TRBV25-1 and TRBJ1-1, with 7 bases lining up with TRBD1. CDR3 length equals 16 residues. J gave up 5 bases and V 1 base, and 10 bases lay outside the gene matches. In germline, CDR1 is MGHDK, CDR2 SYGVNS. In DNA, the CDR3 is TGTGCCAGCAGTGAATGGGGTGGACAGGTTAGAACTGAAGCTTTCTTT. This codes for CASSEWGGQVRTEAFF.

This clonotype was seen more than once but under ten times. This chain uses TRBV5-1 with TRBJ2-1, with 11 positions matching TRBD2. J lost 3 bases, V lost 6 bases, and 8 bases had no gene match. This CDR3 has 16 amino acids. Germline-derived CDR1 and CDR2 are SGHRS and YFSETQ. The CDR3 loop reads CASMTSGALIYNEQFF. In DNA, the CDR3 is TGCGCCAGCATGACTAGCGGGGCCTTGATCTACAATGAGCAGTTCTTC.

This clonotype showed up just a few times. This chain joins TRBV2 and TRBJ2-7, with 8 bases aligning to TRBD2. CDR3 length: 15 amino acids. Germline V gives CDR1 SNHLY, CDR2 FYNNEI. The V gene end was trimmed by 3 bases and the J gene end by 1 base; junction bases not matched to a gene: 5. This chain's CDR3 is CASSDGRGASYEQYF. The CDR3 DNA sequence: TGTGCCAGCAGTGACGGGCGGGGGGCATCCTACGAGCAGTACTTC. Drawing the rest from reference TRBV2 and TRBJ2-7, the complete variable domain is EPEVTQTPSHQVTQMGQEVILRCVPISNHLYFYWYRQILGQKVEFLVSFYNNEISEKSEIFDDQFSVERPDGSNFTLKIRSTKLEDSAMYFCASSDGRGASYEQYFGPGTRLTVT.

This sequence joins TRBV12-3 or TRBV12-4 and TRBJ1-2, with a possible D match to TRBD1 (5 bases). The ends were cut back, 6 bases at V and 10 bases at J, with 12 bases in the middle. The CDR3 covers 11 residues. The CDR3 DNA sequence: TGTGCCAGCAGCTGGGGGGACTTCTACACCTTC. Amino acids: CASSWGDFYTF.

This clonotype was seen many times. The rearrangement uses TRBV12-3 or TRBV12-4 and TRBJ1-1, with no clear D. This CDR3 has 11 residues. Trimming pared 6 bases from V and 9 bases from J, leaving 11 bases between. DNA of the CDR3: TGTGCCAGCAGAAGGACTCTCAAAGCTTTCTTT. Its translation: CASRRTLKAFF.

In its sample, this clonotype was seen many times. DNA for the CDR3: TGTGCCAGCAGCTTAGTAACGGGGACCTACGAGCAGTACTTC. It yields the protein CASSLVTGTYEQYF. This rearrangement joins TRBV11-2 to TRBJ2-7; weak D call: TRBD2 (5 bases). Germline values: CDR1 SGHAT, CDR2 FQNNGV. Trimming stripped 1 base from V and 2 bases from J, with 9 bases between. CDR3 length: 14 residues.

This clonotype was counted only a few times. This chain uses TRBV25-1 with TRBJ1-1, with 7 bases lining up with TRBD1. V lost 4 bases and J lost 4; bases outside the gene matches: 12. The CDR3 is 16 amino acids. The germline V gene encodes CDR1 MGHDK and CDR2 SYGVNS. In DNA, the CDR3 is TGTGCCAGCAGTGCCAATCATGGACAGGCTGGCACTGAAGCTTTCTTT. Its protein is CASSANHGQAGTEAFF.

The V and J genes are TRBV15 and TRBJ2-3; D perhaps matches TRBD2 (5 bases). Trimming removed 1 base at V and 6 bases at J, with 5 bases between. Germline assignment: CDR1 LNHNV and CDR2 YYDKDF (reference sequence). The CDR3 runs to 12 residues. This CDR3 is CATSRAGDTQYF. CDR3 nucleotides: TGTGCCACCAGCAGAGCGGGGGATACGCAGTATTTT.

This clonotype was observed a handful of times. This chain uses TRBV5-6 with TRBJ1-1; 7 positions match TRBD1. CDR1 is SGHDT and CDR2 is YYEEEE in the germline V gene. The length of the CDR3 is 13 residues. J gave up 6 bases and V 4 bases, and 6 bases lay outside the gene matches. In DNA form, the CDR3 reads TGTGCCAGCAGCCGACAGGGAGGCTCTGAAGCTTTCTTT. Its translation is CASSRQGGSEAFF. Full variable domain (outside the CDR3, taken from reference TRBV5-6 and TRBJ1-1): DAGVTQSPTHLIKTRGQQVTLRCSPKSGHDTVSWYQQALGQGPQFIFQYYEEEERQRGNFPDRFSGHQFPNYSSELNVNALLLGDSALYLCASSRQGGSEAFFGQGTRLTVV.

Concerning this clonotype: This may be a read error, as it is one base from a much larger clone. V gene TRBV15 combines with J gene TRBJ2-5; D gene uncertain. Trimming shortened V by 3 bases and J by 2 bases, and 7 bases separated the two germline ends. The CDR3 consists of 13 residues. Germline CDR1 is LNHNV and CDR2 is YYDKDF (reference sequence). The CDR3, as DNA: TGTGCCACCAGCAGTGATCAACAAGAGACCCAGTACTTC. Protein: CATSSDQQETQYF.

The J gene is TRBJ2-1, the V gene TRBV5-6, with D possibly matching TRBD2 (5 bases). Germline V gene sequence: CDR1 SGHDT, CDR2 YYEEEE. V was shortened by 3 bases and J by 12 bases, with 19 bases between the two germline ends. The CDR3 loop spans 14 amino acids. The CDR3 DNA reads TGTGCCAGCAGCTGGAAGGGAGTTGGAGTAGGGCAGTTCTTC. It codes for CASSWKGVGVGQFF. Together with reference TRBV5-6 and TRBJ2-1, the CDR3 gives the full variable domain: DAGVTQSPTHLIKTRGQQVTLRCSPKSGHDTVSWYQQALGQGPQFIFQYYEEEERQRGNFPDRFSGHQFPNYSSELNVNALLLGDSALYLCASSWKGVGVGQFFGPGTRLTVL.

Of note for this clonotype: At one of its ends the junction is not consistent with the germline gene, which may arise from a read error. J is TRBJ1-6 and V is TRBV10-3; D is unclear. The CDR3 has 14 residues. Germline V gives CDR1 ENHRY, CDR2 SYGVKD. The CDR3 DNA reads TGTGCCATCGCCGACATCCCGATTAATTCACCCCTCCATTTT. Residues: CAIADIPINSPLHF.

The chain has TRBV30 and TRBJ1-1; the D gene is possibly TRBD1 (6 bases). In germline, CDR1 is GTSNPN, CDR2 SVGIG (reference sequence). Trimming took 4 bases from V and 5 from J, leaving 11 bases between them. CDR3 length: 12 amino acids. The CDR3 DNA reads as TGTGCCTGGACGGAGGGGGGAACTGAAGCTTTCTTT. Translation gives CAWTEGGTEAFF.

The V gene is TRBV30, the J gene TRBJ2-3; D is undetermined. Per the germline V gene, CDR1 is GTSNPN and CDR2 is SVGIG (reference sequence). Between the trimmed V and J ends, which lost 2 bases and 4 bases, there was a span of 7 bases. CDR3 length: 12 amino acids. The CDR3 loop reads CAWSISSDTQYF. The CDR3 bases are TGTGCCTGGAGTATTAGCTCAGATACGCAGTATTTT.

The table lists this clonotype with many counts. The chain employs TRBV3-1 and TRBJ1-5; the D is unclear. The CDR3 extends over 15 amino acids. Trimming shortened V by 3 bases and J by 7 bases, and 16 bases separated the two germline ends. The germline gives CDR1 LGHDT, CDR2 YNNKEL (reference sequence). The CDR3, as DNA: TGTGCCAGCAGCCACGCCGAGGGTAGTGGCCAGCCCCAGCATTTT. As protein: CASSHAEGSGQPQHF.

The CDR3 DNA is TGTGCCAGCAGCTTGCATGGCGGGAATTCAGATACGCAGTATTTT. Amino acids: CASSLHGGNSDTQYF. The chain joins TRBV5-4 to TRBJ2-3; tentative D call: TRBD2 (6 bases). The CDR3 covers 15 residues. Between the trimmed V and J ends, which lost 1 base and 4 bases, there was a span of 13 bases. Germline loops: CDR1 SGHNT, CDR2 YYREEE (reference sequence).

The chain is built from TRBV27 and TRBJ2-7; 12 positions match TRBD2. The CDR3 length is 15 residues. J was trimmed by 6 bases and V by 6 bases; bases with no gene match: 9. Germline V gives CDR1 MNHEY, CDR2 SMNVEV (reference sequence). As DNA, the CDR3 is TGTGCCAGCAGGAACCTAGCGGGAGGGCTCATCGAGCAGTACTTC. Translated: CASRNLAGGLIEQYF.

This clonotype was observed a few times. V is TRBV2 and J is TRBJ2-5, with TRBD2 matching 9 bases. Germline V gene sequence: CDR1 SNHLY, CDR2 FYNNEI. The V gene end was trimmed by 4 bases and the J gene end by 0 bases; junction bases not matched to a gene: 0. The CDR3 consists of 14 residues. CDR3 in amino acids: CASSGLADQETQYF. Written as DNA, the CDR3 is TGTGCCAGCAGTGGACTAGCGGACCAAGAGACCCAGTACTTC.